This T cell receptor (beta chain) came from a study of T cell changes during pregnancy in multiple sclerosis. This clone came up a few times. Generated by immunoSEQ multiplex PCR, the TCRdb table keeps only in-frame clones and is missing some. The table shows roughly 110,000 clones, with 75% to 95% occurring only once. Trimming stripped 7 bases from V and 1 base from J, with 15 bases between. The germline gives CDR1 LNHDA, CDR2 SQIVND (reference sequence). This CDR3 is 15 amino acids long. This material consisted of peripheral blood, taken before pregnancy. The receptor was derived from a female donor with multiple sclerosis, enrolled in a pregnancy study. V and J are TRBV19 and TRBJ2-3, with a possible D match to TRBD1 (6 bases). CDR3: CASTLQGYGTDTQYF. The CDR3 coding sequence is TGTGCCAGTACCCTGCAGGGGTACGGCACAGATACGCAGTATTTT.